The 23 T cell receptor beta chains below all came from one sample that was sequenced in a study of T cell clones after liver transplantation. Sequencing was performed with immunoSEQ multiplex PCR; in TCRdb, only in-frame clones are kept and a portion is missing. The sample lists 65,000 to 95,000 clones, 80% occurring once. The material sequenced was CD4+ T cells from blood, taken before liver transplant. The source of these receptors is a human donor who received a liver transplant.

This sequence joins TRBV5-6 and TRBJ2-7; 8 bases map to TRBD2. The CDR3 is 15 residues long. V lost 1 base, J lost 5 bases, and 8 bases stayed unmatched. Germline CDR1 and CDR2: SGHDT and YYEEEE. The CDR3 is CASSLSPSGPHEQYF. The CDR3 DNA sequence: TGTGCCAGCAGCTTGAGCCCTAGCGGGCCCCACGAGCAGTACTTC.

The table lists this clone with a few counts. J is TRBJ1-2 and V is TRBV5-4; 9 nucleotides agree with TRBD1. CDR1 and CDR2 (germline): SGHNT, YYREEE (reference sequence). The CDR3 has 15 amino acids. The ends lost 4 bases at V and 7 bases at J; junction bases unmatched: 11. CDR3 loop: CASSSPGQGALGYTF. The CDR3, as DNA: TGTGCCAGCAGCAGCCCGGGACAGGGAGCGCTTGGCTACACCTTC.

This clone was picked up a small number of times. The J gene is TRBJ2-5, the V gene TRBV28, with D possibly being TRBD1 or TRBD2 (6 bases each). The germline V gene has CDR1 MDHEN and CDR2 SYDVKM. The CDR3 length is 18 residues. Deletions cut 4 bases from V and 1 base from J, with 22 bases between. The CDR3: CASSSLRGGKALQETQYF. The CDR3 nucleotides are TGTGCCAGCAGTTCCCTCAGAGGGGGGAAGGCTCTCCAAGAGACCCAGTACTTC.

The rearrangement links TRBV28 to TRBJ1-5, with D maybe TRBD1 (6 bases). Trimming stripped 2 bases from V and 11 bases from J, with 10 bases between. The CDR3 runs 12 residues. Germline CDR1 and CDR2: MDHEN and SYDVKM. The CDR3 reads CASSLGQPAQHF. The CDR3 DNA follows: TGTGCCAGCAGTTTAGGACAGCCTGCCCAGCATTTT. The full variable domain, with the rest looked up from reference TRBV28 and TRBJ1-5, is DVKVTQSSRYLVKRTGEKVFLECVQDMDHENMFWYRQDPGLGLRLIYFSYDVKMKEKGDIPEGYSVSREKKERFSLILESASTNQTSMYLCASSLGQPAQHFGDGTRLSIL.

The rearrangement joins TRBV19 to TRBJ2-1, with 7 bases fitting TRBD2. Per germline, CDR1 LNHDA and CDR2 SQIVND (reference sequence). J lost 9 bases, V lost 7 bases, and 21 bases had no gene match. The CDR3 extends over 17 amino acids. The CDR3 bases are TGTGCCAGTATGAGTCAAGGAGTGGGACTACAAACAAGTGAGCAGTTCTTC. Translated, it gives CASMSQGVGLQTSEQFF.

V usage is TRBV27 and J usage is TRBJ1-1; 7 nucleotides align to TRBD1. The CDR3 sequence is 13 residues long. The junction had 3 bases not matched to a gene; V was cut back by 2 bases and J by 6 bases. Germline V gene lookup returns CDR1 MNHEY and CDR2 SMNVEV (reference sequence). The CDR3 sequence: CASSLIGGSEAFF. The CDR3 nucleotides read TGTGCCAGCAGTTTAATAGGGGGCTCTGAAGCTTTCTTT.

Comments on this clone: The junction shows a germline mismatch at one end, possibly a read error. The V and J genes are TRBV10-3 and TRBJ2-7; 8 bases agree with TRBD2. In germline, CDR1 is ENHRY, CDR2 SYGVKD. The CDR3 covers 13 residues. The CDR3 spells CAISGTSGGPKNF. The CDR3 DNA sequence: TGTGCCATCAGCGGAACTAGCGGAGGCCCTAAGAACTTC.

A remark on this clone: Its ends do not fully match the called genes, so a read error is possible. CDR3 in amino acids: CASGDSLGIWKQYF. The CDR3 nucleotides are TGTGCCAGCGGTGACTCCCTAGGAATTTGGAAGCAGTACTTC. The J gene is TRBJ2-7, the V gene TRBV6-1, with D uncertain. This CDR3 is built from 14 residues. Germline V lookup: CDR1 MNHNS, CDR2 SASEGT.

CDR3 loop: CASSLEDETQYF. Written as DNA, the CDR3 is TGTGCCAGCAGCTTGGAGGATGAGACCCAGTACTTC. The V call is TRBV5-5, the J call TRBJ2-5; D is ambiguous. The germline V gene has CDR1 SGHKS and CDR2 YYEKEE (reference sequence). The V end lost 0 bases, the J end lost 5 bases, and 5 bases lay between the germline ends. This CDR3 has 12 residues. The entire variable domain, with the rest obtained from reference TRBV5-5 and TRBJ2-5, is as follows: DAGVTQSPTHLIKTRGQQVTLRCSPISGHKSVSWYQQVLGQGPQFIFQYYEKEERGRGNFPDRFSARQFPNYSSELNVNALLLGDSALYLCASSLEDETQYFGPGTRLLVL.

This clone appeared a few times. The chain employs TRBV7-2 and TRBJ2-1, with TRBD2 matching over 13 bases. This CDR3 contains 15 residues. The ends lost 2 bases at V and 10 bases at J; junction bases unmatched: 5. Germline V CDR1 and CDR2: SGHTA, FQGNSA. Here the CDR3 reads CASSLTSGRAREQFF. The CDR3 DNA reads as TGTGCCAGCAGCTTAACTAGCGGGAGGGCCAGAGAGCAGTTCTTC.

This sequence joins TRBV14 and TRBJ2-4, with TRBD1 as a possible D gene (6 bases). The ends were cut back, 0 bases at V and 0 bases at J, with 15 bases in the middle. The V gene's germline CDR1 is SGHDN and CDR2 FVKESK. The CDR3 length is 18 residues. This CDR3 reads CASSQDLGDKLAKNIQYF. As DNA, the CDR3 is TGTGCCAGCAGCCAAGACCTCGGGGACAAACTAGCCAAAAACATTCAGTACTTC.

The CDR3 coding sequence is TGTGCCAGCAGCTACAGGGTAGGCAATCAGCCCCAGCATTTT. This encodes CASSYRVGNQPQHF. V is TRBV28 and J is TRBJ1-5; D possibly corresponds to TRBD1 (6 bases). The CDR3 totals 14 residues. Germline V gives CDR1 MDHEN, CDR2 SYDVKM. Trimming shortened V by 6 bases and J by 2 bases, and 11 bases separated the two germline ends.

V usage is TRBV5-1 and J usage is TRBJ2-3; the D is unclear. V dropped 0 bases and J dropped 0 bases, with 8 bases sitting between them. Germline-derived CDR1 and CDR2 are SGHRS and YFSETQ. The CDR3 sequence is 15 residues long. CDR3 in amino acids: CASSLGGTSTDTQYF. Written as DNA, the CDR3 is TGCGCCAGCAGCTTGGGTGGCACTAGCACAGATACGCAGTATTTT.

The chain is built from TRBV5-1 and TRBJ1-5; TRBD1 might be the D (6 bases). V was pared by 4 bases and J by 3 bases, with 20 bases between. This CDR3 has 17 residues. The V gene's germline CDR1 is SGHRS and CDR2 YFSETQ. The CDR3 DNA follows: TGCGCCAGCAGCCCCAGGGGAGAGGGGGTTAACAATCAGCCCCAGCATTTT. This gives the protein CASSPRGEGVNNQPQHF.

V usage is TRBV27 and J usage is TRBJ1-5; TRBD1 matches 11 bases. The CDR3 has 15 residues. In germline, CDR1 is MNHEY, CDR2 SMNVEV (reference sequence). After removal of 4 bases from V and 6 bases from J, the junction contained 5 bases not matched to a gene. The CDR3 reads CASSSGQGGFQPQHF. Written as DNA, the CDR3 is TGTGCCAGCAGTTCGGGACAGGGGGGTTTTCAGCCCCAGCATTTT.

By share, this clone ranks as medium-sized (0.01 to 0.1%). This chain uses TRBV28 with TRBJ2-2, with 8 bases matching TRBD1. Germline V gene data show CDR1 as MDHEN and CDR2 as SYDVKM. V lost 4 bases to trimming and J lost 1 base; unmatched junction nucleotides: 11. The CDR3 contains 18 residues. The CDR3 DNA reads TGTGCCAGCAGTTCCAATATGTGGGGACAGGTGAACACCGGGGAGCTGTTTTTT. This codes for CASSSNMWGQVNTGELFF. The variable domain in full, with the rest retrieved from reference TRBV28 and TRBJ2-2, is DVKVTQSSRYLVKRTGEKVFLECVQDMDHENMFWYRQDPGLGLRLIYFSYDVKMKEKGDIPEGYSVSREKKERFSLILESASTNQTSMYLCASSSNMWGQVNTGELFFGEGSRLTVL.

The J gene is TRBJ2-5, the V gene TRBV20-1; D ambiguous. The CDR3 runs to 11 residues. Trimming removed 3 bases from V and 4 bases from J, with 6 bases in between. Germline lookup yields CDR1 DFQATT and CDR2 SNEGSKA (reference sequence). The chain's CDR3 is CSASRRETQYF. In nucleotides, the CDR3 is TGCAGTGCTAGTAGACGAGAGACCCAGTACTTC.

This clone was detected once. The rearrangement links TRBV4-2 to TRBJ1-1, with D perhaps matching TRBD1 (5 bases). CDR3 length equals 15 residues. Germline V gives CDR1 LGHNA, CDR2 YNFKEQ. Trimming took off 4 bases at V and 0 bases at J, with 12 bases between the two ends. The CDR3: CASSRMTVMNTEAFF. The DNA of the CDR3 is TGTGCCAGCAGCCGAATGACAGTCATGAACACTGAAGCTTTCTTT.

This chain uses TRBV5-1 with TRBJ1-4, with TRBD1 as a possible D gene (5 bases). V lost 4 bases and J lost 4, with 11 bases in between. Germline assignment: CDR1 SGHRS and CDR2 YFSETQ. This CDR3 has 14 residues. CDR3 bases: TGCGCCAGCAGCGGCGGGAGGGGTAATGAAAAACTGTTTTTT. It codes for CASSGGRGNEKLFF.

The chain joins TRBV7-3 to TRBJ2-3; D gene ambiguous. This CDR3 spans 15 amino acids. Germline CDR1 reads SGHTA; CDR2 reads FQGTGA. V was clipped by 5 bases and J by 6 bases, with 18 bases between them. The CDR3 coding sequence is TGTGCCAGCAGCCTACGACCCCGAGGTTTGGATACGCAGTATTTT. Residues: CASSLRPRGLDTQYF.

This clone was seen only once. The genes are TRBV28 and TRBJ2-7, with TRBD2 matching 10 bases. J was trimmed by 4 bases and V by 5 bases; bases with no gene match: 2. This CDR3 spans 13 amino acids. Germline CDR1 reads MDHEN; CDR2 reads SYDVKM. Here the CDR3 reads CASSGLAVYEQYF. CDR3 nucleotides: TGTGCCAGCAGTGGACTAGCGGTGTACGAGCAGTACTTC. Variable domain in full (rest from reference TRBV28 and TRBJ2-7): DVKVTQSSRYLVKRTGEKVFLECVQDMDHENMFWYRQDPGLGLRLIYFSYDVKMKEKGDIPEGYSVSREKKERFSLILESASTNQTSMYLCASSGLAVYEQYFGPGTRLTVT.

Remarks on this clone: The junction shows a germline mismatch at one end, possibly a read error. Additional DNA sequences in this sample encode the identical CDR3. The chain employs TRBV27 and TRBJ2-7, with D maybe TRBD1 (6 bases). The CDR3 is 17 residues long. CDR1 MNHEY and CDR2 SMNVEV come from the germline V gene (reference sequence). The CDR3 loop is CASSLRPASRGPYEQYF. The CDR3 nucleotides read TGTGCCAGCAGTTTAAGGCCCGCCTCCAGGGGCCCCTACGAACAGTACTTC.

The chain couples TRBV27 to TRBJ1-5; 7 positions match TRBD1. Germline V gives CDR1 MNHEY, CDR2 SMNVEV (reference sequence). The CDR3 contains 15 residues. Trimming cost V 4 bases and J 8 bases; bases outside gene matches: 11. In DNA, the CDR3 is TGTGCCAGCAGTTCCGACAGGGAAATCCTAAAGCCCCAGCATTTT. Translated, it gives CASSSDREILKPQHF.